These T cell receptor beta chains were read from a single sample in a study of T cell responses to AZD1222 COVID-19 vaccine. This table comes from immunoSEQ multiplex PCR, and its TCRdb copy is limited to in-frame clones, with some not included. Of approximately 180,000 clones listed, more than 80% were seen once; the top ten hold under 7.5%. The sequencing used peripheral blood, collected on day 0 of AZD1222 vaccination. Receptors originate from an adult in good health. Each CDR3 is given with its conserved first and last residue. A D gene is named only where the DNA matches it firmly. Part of the rows lack a size; the others show once, few, many or a class for expanded clones.

V,J,size,D,CDR3,DNA
TRBV4-2,TRBJ2-6,NA,TRBD1,CASSQDGVTGRGANVLTF,TGTGCCAGCAGCCAAGATGGGGTGACAGGGCGTGGGGCCAACGTCCTGACTTTC
TRBV4-2,TRBJ1-5,NA,NA,CASSQAQVGNQPQHF,TGTGCCAGCAGCCAAGCACAGGTAGGCAATCAGCCCCAGCATTTT
TRBV5-5,TRBJ2-7,NA,TRBD1,CASSLETSGTGTYEQYF,TGTGCCAGCAGCTTGGAAACATCCGGGACAGGGACCTACGAGCAGTACTTC
TRBV5-3,TRBJ1-1,NA,TRBD1,CARSLEDRGTGDTEAFF,TGTGCCAGAAGCTTGGAAGACAGGGGGACCGGGGACACTGAAGCTTTCTTT
TRBV29-1,TRBJ2-3,NA,NA,CSVAEGGASTDTQYF,TGCAGCGTTGCCGAGGGCGGGGCAAGCACAGATACGCAGTATTTT
TRBV6-4,TRBJ2-2,NA,NA,CASKRGSGGELFF,TGTGCCAGCAAGAGGGGTTCCGGCGGGGAGCTGTTTTTT
TRBV7-9,TRBJ2-1,NA,NA,CASSLGTSPSNEQFF,TGTGCCAGCAGCTTGGGTACTAGCCCCTCCAATGAGCAGTTCTTC
TRBV28,TRBJ1-1,few,NA,CASSLSRIEAFF,TGTGCCAGCAGTTTATCCCGCATTGAAGCTTTCTTT
TRBV7-9,TRBJ2-6,once,TRBD1,CASSFDRGLSGANVLTF,TGTGCCAGCAGCTTTGACAGGGGACTGTCTGGGGCCAACGTCCTGACTTTC
TRBV12-3/TRBV12-4,TRBJ2-1,NA,NA,CASSFGPNNEQFF,TGTGCCAGCAGTTTTGGACCTAACAATGAGCAGTTCTTC
TRBV7-2,TRBJ1-5,NA,NA,CASSYDESQPQHF,TGTGCCAGCAGCTACGATGAGTCCCAGCCCCAGCATTTT
TRBV6-2/TRBV6-3,TRBJ2-3,NA,NA,CASSQQGLTDTQYF,TGTGCCAGCAGTCAACAGGGCCTCACAGATACGCAGTATTTT
TRBV7-2,TRBJ2-2,NA,NA,CASSLARTLSTGELFF,TGTGCCAGCAGCTTAGCCCGGACACTCAGCACCGGGGAGCTGTTTTTT
TRBV5-1,TRBJ1-6,NA,TRBD1,CASSLDDRGRYSYNSPLHF,TGCGCCAGCAGCTTGGACGACAGGGGAAGATACTCCTATAATTCACCCCTCCACTTT
TRBV28,TRBJ1-5,NA,NA,CASRGGAGQPQHF,TGTGCCAGCAGGGGGGGGGCCGGTCAGCCCCAGCATTTT
TRBV9,TRBJ2-2,NA,NA,CASSVARAGTPAGELFF,TGTGCCAGCAGCGTAGCTCGTGCCGGGACCCCTGCCGGGGAGCTGTTTTTT
TRBV12-5,TRBJ2-7,few,TRBD1,CASGFFAGTGPYEQYF,TGTGCTAGTGGTTTTTTCGCCGGGACAGGCCCCTACGAGCAGTACTTC
TRBV6-2/TRBV6-3,TRBJ1-1,few,NA,CASSYEGHTEAFF,TGTGCCAGCAGTTACGAGGGGCACACTGAAGCTTTCTTT
TRBV7-9,TRBJ1-5,NA,NA,CASSPGTGNQPQHF,TGTGCCAGCAGCCCAGGTACGGGGAATCAGCCCCAGCATTTT
TRBV12-5,TRBJ2-5,NA,NA,CASGTGENHEKTQYF,TGTGCTAGTGGCACTGGGGAAAACCATGAAAAGACCCAGTACTTC
TRBV27,TRBJ2-1,NA,TRBD2,CASRRTSGNEQFF,TGTGCCAGCAGAAGGACTAGCGGCAATGAGCAGTTCTTC
TRBV18,TRBJ1-6,NA,NA,CASSQDRLRGSPLHF,TGTGCCAGCTCACAGGACCGCCTCCGCGGGTCACCCCTCCACTTT
TRBV5-1,TRBJ2-2,few,NA,CASSPRPTGGELFF,TGCGCCAGCAGCCCTAGACCCACCGGCGGGGAGCTGTTTTTT
TRBV3-1/TRBV3-2,TRBJ2-2,once,TRBD2,CASSQANSGRNTGELFF,TGTGCCAGCAGCCAAGCTAATAGCGGGCGGAACACCGGGGAGCTGTTTTTT
TRBV28,TRBJ1-4,NA,TRBD1,CASSLGGGGQGKLFF,TGTGCCAGCAGTTTAGGAGGGGGGGGACAGGGAAAACTGTTTTTT
TRBV10-2,TRBJ1-5,NA,NA,CASSESDRSQPQHF,TGCGCCAGCAGTGAGTCAGACAGGTCTCAGCCCCAGCATTTT
TRBV6-2/TRBV6-3,TRBJ2-3,once,TRBD1,CASSYGTGTTDTQYF,TGTGCCAGCAGTTACGGGACAGGGACCACAGATACGCAGTATTTT
TRBV5-5,TRBJ2-3,NA,TRBD1,CASRLGQGAVDTQYF,TGTGCCAGCAGATTAGGACAGGGGGCGGTAGATACGCAGTATTTT
TRBV28,TRBJ1-2,NA,NA,CASSLAAGRYYGYTF,TGTGCCAGCAGTTTAGCGGCGGGCAGATACTATGGCTACACCTTC
TRBV18,TRBJ2-5,NA,TRBD2,CASSPGLAEETQYF,TGTGCCAGCTCACCGGGACTAGCGGAAGAGACCCAGTACTTC
TRBV24-1,TRBJ2-7,once,NA,CATSSADSSSYEQYF,TGTGCCACCAGTTCCGCGGACAGCAGCTCCTACGAGCAGTACTTC
TRBV7-2,TRBJ1-4,few,TRBD1,CASSPGQGSEKLFF,TGTGCCAGCAGCCCAGGACAGGGGAGTGAAAAACTGTTTTTT
TRBV9,TRBJ1-1,NA,NA,CASSPSINGANTEAFF,TGTGCCAGCAGCCCGAGTATTAACGGGGCGAACACTGAAGCTTTCTTT
TRBV2,TRBJ2-5,NA,NA,CASRRGELETQYF,TGTGCCAGCAGGAGGGGGGAGCTGGAGACCCAGTACTTC
TRBV7-9,TRBJ1-5,NA,NA,CASSPGDRTNQPQHF,TGTGCCAGCAGCCCGGGGGACCGCACCAATCAGCCCCAGCATTTT
TRBV29-1,TRBJ1-3,NA,TRBD1,CSVRTGASSGNTIYF,TGCAGCGTTCGCACAGGGGCTTCCTCTGGAAACACCATATATTTT
TRBV7-9,TRBJ1-2,NA,NA,CASTDQGPYGYTF,TGTGCCAGCACAGATCAGGGACCCTATGGCTACACCTTC
TRBV10-2,TRBJ2-1,NA,NA,CASSENGGDIEQFF,TGCGCCAGCAGTGAGAATGGGGGAGATATTGAGCAGTTCTTC